The present T cell receptor (beta chain) was sequenced within a study of cytomegalovirus exposure and HLA in healthy donors (dated 2017 in TCRdb). For the study in its entirety: An earlier analysis of several hundred of the donors reported about 260 Gb of sequence data and some 110 million unique TCR beta sequences obtained from around 170 million T cells. An early release covering roughly 640 HLA-typed donors comprised about 300 gigabases of sequencing data and approximately 85 million unique TCR sequences. Of the roughly 430 genotyped donors, around 81% fell in the genetic ancestry cluster associated with self-reported Caucasian donors. The aim of the study was to test whether cataloging public T cell receptors could identify signatures of past pathogen exposure. The study used immunosequencing to profile the T cell repertoires of under 700 subjects and linked those repertoires to cytomegalovirus serostatus. A separate validation cohort of roughly 130 different subjects was used in addition to the approximately 610-subject first cohort. To predict cytomegalovirus infection status, the study brought together high-throughput TCR immunosequencing, statistical association of individual TCRs with disease status, and machine learning. A later analysis re-analyzed previously published TCR beta repertoires from 600 to 850 donors and added high-resolution HLA genotyping to study TCR occurrence patterns. Rather than drawing on any new phenotypic data, the later analysis identified candidate immune exposures from TCR beta sequences and the way those sequences occurred across donors. In an earlier analysis of a few hundred of the donors, high-throughput TCR beta sequencing was used to judge whether each TCR beta V gene segment behaved as functional or pseudogenic. Donor age, sex, ethnicity and CMV serostatus were collected together with the repertoire data. Genome-wide SNP genotypes for about 65% of the roughly 670 donors were used in a later genetic analysis, which treated that subset as a discovery cohort. Every repertoire in the discovery cohort had been generated on one and the same sequencing platform. Both class I and class II loci were covered by HLA typing, at four-digit resolution. Typing coverage varied by locus: about 629-630 donors for A, B, C, DRB1 and DQB1; roughly 510 for DQA1; more than 600 for DPA1; 450 to 480 for DPB1. A handful of DR-DQ haplotypes were handled as single units for association and clustering because linkage in the cohort was strong. Among some 410 genotyped donors of the cohort, an average of about 240,000 unique TCR beta nucleotide sequences were sequenced per donor, around 20% of them non-productive.

In total, more than 500 healthy bone marrow donors made up the cohort. At the time of sampling, all cohort members were nominally healthy, though unrecorded immune exposures were likely present. The donor was CMV seropositive and belonged to the group of more than 250 seropositive cohort members. Every donor gave a peripheral blood sample, and the peripheral blood mononuclear cells from that sample were used for TCR beta sequencing. The Qiagen DNeasy Blood Extraction Kit was used to extract genomic DNA from the blood cell samples. General study outcomes and caveats: In a later analysis, HLA-associated TCR beta chains showed more clonal expansion and lower generation probabilities than non-associated chains that were equally common. Specific HLA alleles were associated with roughly 17,000 TCR beta sequences at a false discovery rate of 0.05 in a later analysis. The authors suggested that the approach could potentially be extended to other disease states and immunological phenotypes. Correlated functional status among segregating V segments might be attributable to linkage disequilibrium, but an unknown experimental factor could not be ruled out. Because HLA typing was missing for some donors at each locus, association tests included only the typed subset. This cohort had only TCR beta chains sequenced, and the lack of alpha or paired-chain data limited which features could be detected. For the cohort, immune exposure information was limited to CMV serostatus. A later analysis reported that several top co-occurrence clusters appeared linked to parvovirus B19, influenza, CMV and Epstein-Barr virus. The presence/absence analyses assumed that sequencing depth was roughly uniform across donors, and that assumption may not be true. According to a later genetic analysis, donors in an Asian-associated ancestry cluster had fewer N-insertions in productive TCRs than the approximately 610-donor mean. A cluster of highly shared sequence variants was judged likely to be a technical artifact of the sequencing pipeline. An earlier analysis of approximately 500 of the donors showed that most TCR beta V segments appeared in productive rearrangements either about 87% or about 30% of the time, which broadly matched IMGT annotations. A further reported finding was that TCR beta sequences accurately predicted the HLA-A and HLA-B alleles for most subjects in the first cohort. The study gave a list of more than 150 TCR beta chains associated with cytomegalovirus. In vitro tests confirmed that a few of the cytomegalovirus-associated TCR beta chains recognize cytomegalovirus antigens. The earlier analysis of a few hundred of the donors excluded roughly 17 rarely observed V segments, including chromosome 9 orphons, because counts were too low. Cytomegalovirus status was reported to be diagnosed by the classifier with high specificity and sensitivity in both the original and validation cohorts. Most CMV-associated TCR beta chains appeared to be HLA-restricted in a later analysis, and the HLA associations seemed to be driven largely by CMV exposure. When HLA alleles, especially DR and DQ, strongly co-occurred, TCR associations were difficult to assign to individual alleles. While some public TCRs were present in many individuals, most TCR sequences turned up only very rarely across donors. V-gene and J-gene trimming of TCR beta chains was associated with a missense DCLRE1C variant in a later genetic analysis, and the association was replicated in an independent cohort. In a later analysis, TCR association rates were found to vary across HLA loci, with the most associated TCRs seen for DRB1 alleles and the fewest for HLA-C alleles. Some IMGT-functional V segments, including TRBV6-2 and TRBV6-3, could not be distinguished by the 87-base-pair reads and were therefore excluded.

For this clone: Its specific antigen is unknown. No base quality values were provided; no much bigger clone lies one nucleotide off.

The CDR3 measures 13 amino acids from cysteine to phenylalanine. The entry retains the CDR3 DNA only, 39 bases that are in frame from base 1. V sheds 5 bases and J sheds 7 bases, leaving 9 bases between their ends. Looking up the germline V gene yields CDR1 MNHEY and CDR2 SVGAGI. Receptor libraries were prepared by the immunoSEQ multiplex PCR assay. For the multiplex PCR, a mixture combining 60 forward primers for TCR Vbeta segments and 13 reverse primers for TCR Jbeta segments was used. The CDR3 region of rearranged TCR beta genes was amplified from genomic DNA with a multiplex PCR assay. On the Illumina HiSeq System, the amplified TCR beta libraries were sequenced as 87-base-pair reads. Per the source publication's procedure: Across the 700 or so repertoires, a later analysis counted 80 million or so unique TCR beta chains, some 11 million of which were shared by at least two donors. To remove PCR and sequencing errors, raw reads were error-corrected and collapsed into unique sequences using a nearest-neighbor algorithm that merged closely related sequences. V, D and J gene segments were assigned by aligning CDR3 sequences to IMGT reference sequences. For a sequence to be retained, a match of at least six nucleotides was required to both a V gene segment and a J gene segment. A rearrangement counted as productive if the CDR3 had no stop codons and remained in frame with V and J, and every other rearrangement counted as non-productive. Following IMGT convention, CDR3 was defined as the stretch from the second conserved V-encoded cysteine to the conserved J-encoded phenylalanine. Sequences without an unambiguous match to a single V gene segment were excluded from the earlier analysis of about 630 of the donors. An earlier analysis of roughly 590 of the donors called V segments functional above 56.7% productive rearrangements and segregating when the between-donor standard deviation exceeded 5%. A statistical classification framework was built to diagnose cytomegalovirus status from the catalog of TCR beta chain sequences. In a later analysis, V and J genes were assigned by comparing TCR nucleotide sequences against IMGT/GENE-DB human TR gene sequences. Using the TCRdist pipeline, a later analysis assigned CDR3 sequences along with most-parsimonious VDJ recombination scenarios. In a later analysis, every TCR beta chain was defined by the combination of its CDR3 amino acid sequence and its V-gene family, and reads without a unique V-gene family were dropped. A later analysis removed roughly 590 highly shared, low-generation-probability nucleotide sequences to deal with suspected cross-contamination and a sequencing artifact. In a later analysis, a clonal expansion index for each public chain was calculated from normalized within-repertoire ranks of inferred template counts. In a later analysis, generation probabilities were computed using a VDJ recombination model fitted to out-of-frame rearrangements, and the results were checked against IGoR. Hypergeometric tests were used in a later analysis to score TCR-TCR, TCR-HLA and TCR-CMV co-occurrence, with a repertoire-size bias correction applied to the TCR pairs. False discovery rates were estimated in a later analysis by permuting HLA or CMV assignments 20 times. In a later analysis, co-occurring TCRs were grouped using DBSCAN, and TCRdist sequence similarity was added for clustering within HLA-allele-positive subsets. Co-occurrence clustering excluded repertoires with fewer than 30,000 or more than 120,000 public chains, plus five with anomalous nucleotide sharing. The immuneACCESS repertoire file appears here via TCRdb, limited to in-frame rearrangements. These files lack a portion of the clones; in checked studies, under half of the deficit traces to unresolved V genes, and the cause of the others is not known. D and trimming come from the DNA, and the V and J calls and clone size come from that table. The sample yields about 40,000 clones; 82% were counted once. Of the sample, roughly 10% falls within the top ten clones.

This receptor was obtained from a woman aged 18-29 years in good health and CMV-seropositive. The sequencing sample was made of PBMCs. The V gene is TRBV6-5 and the J gene is TRBJ1-6; the D gene identity is not certain. This receptor has the CDR3 CASSTVQNSPLHF. The DNA sequence is TGTGCCAGCAGTACCGTACAGAATTCACCCCTCCACTTT.